This T cell receptor beta chain was sequenced for a study of regulatory T cells in long-lasting Graves disease. The overall study: Over 5 years on antithyroid drugs plus positive TSH receptor antibodies marked Graves' disease as persistent.

With iRepertoire HTBI primers and Arm-PCR of CDR3 regions, TCR beta libraries were built. The authors' processing: In the combined samples, roughly 62 TRBV and 14 to 15 TRBJ segments were identified. A single record per CDR3 protein comes from TCRdb applying MiXCR to the multiplex PCR reads. TCRdb, not the original authors, processed these V and J calls. The sample records 400,000 or so distinct CDR3 sequences, more than 20% being singletons. A note on this clonotype: Since a much larger clone is just one base distant, this may be a read error.

Time point given: persistent/refractory GD, antithyroid drugs over 5 years with positive TRAb. Making the TCR library involved RNA that had been extracted from PBMCs. The source of the patients was an endocrinology department in Xi'an, China. V was pared by 5 bases and J by 14 bases, with 18 bases between. The CDR3 has 13 amino acids. CDR1 is SEHNR and CDR2 is FQNEAQ in the germline V gene (reference sequence). Here the sequenced sample was peripheral blood mononuclear cells (PBMCs), taken when the disease was refractory, from a patient treated with antithyroid drugs. The sequence was collected from a female donor with Graves disease. This chain connects TRBV7-9 to TRBJ1-4; tentatively, D is TRBD1 (5 bases). CDR3 sequence (DNA): TGTGCCAGCAGCCTGAGACAGACGGACTTCCTGTTTTTT. This sequence encodes CASSLRQTDFLFF.